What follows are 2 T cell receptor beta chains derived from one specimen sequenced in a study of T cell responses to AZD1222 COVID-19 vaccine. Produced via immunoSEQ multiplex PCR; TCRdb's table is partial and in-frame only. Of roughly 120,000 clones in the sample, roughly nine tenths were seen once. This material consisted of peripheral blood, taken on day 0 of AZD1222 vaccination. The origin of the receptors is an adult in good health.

The CDR3 loop reads CASSSTGQNYGYTF. The CDR3 nucleotides read TGTGCCAGCAGCTCGACAGGGCAAAACTATGGCTACACCTTC. The rearrangement links TRBV5-5 to TRBJ1-2; 7 bases line up with TRBD1. The V segment lost 3 bases and the J segment 2 bases; nucleotides outside the gene matches: 4. Germline V lookup: CDR1 SGHKS, CDR2 YYEKEE (reference sequence). CDR3 size: 14 residues.

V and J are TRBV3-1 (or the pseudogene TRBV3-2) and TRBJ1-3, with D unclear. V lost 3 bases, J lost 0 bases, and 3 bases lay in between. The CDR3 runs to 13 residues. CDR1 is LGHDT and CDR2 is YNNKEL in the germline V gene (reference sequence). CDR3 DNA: TGTGCCAGCAGCCAGGCCTCTGGAAACACCATATATTTT. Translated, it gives CASSQASGNTIYF.